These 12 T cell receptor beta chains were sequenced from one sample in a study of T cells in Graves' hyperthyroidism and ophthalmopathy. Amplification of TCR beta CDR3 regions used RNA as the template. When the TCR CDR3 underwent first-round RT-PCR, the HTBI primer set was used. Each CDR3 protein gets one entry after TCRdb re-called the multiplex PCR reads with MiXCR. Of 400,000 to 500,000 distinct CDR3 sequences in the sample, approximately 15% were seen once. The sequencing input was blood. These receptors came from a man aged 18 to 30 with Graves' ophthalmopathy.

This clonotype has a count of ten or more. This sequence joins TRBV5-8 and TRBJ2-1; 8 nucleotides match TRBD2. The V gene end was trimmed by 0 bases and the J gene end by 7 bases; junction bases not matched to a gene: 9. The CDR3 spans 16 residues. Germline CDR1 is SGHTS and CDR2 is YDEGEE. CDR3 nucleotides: TGTGCCAGCAGCTTGGCCGGGAGGGGATGGTCAAATGAGCAGTTCTTC. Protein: CASSLAGRGWSNEQFF.

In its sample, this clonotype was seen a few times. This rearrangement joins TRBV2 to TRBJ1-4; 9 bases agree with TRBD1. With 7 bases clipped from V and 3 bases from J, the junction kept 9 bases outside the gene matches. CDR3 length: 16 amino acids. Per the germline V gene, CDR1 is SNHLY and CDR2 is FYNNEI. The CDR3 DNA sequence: TGTGCCAGCACCGAAATACAGGGGGCGGCTAATGAAAAACTGTTTTTT. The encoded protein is CASTEIQGAANEKLFF.

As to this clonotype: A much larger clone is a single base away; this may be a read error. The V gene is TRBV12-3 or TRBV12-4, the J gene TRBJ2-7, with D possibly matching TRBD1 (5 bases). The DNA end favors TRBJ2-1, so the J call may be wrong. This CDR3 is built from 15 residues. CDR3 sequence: CASSFQAGISYEQFF. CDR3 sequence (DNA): TGTGCCAGCAGCTTTCAGGCAGGGATCTCCTACGAGCAGTTCTTC.

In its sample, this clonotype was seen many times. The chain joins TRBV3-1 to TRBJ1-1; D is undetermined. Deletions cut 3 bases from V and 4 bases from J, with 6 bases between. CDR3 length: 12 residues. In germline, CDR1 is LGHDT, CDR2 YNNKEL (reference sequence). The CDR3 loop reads CASSQAFTEAFF. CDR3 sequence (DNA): TGTGCCAGCAGCCAGGCATTCACTGAAGCTTTCTTT. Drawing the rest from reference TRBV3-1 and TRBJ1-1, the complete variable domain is DTAVSQTPKYLVTQMGNDKSIKCEQNLGHDTMYWYKQDSKKFLKIMFSYNNKELIINETVPNRFSPKSPDKAHLNLHINSLELGDSAVYFCASSQAFTEAFFGQGTRLTVV.

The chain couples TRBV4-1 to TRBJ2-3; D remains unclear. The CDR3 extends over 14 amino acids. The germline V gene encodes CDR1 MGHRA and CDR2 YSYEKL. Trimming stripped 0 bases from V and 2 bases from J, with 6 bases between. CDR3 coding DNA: TGCGCCAGCAGCCAAGATGACACCACAGATACGCAGTATTTT. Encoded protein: CASSQDDTTDTQYF.

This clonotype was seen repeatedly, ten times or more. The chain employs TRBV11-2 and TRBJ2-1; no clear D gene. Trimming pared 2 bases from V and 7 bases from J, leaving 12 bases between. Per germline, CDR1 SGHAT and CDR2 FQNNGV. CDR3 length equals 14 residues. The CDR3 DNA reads TGTGCCAGCAGCTTAAGCGACCTGGGGAATGAGCAGTTCTTC. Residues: CASSLSDLGNEQFF. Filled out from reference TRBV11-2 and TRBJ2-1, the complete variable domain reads EAGVAQSPRYKIIEKRQSVAFWCNPISGHATLYWYQQILGQGPKLLIQFQNNGVVDDSQLPKDRFSAERLKGVDSTLKIQPAKLEDSAVYLCASSLSDLGNEQFFGPGTRLTVL.

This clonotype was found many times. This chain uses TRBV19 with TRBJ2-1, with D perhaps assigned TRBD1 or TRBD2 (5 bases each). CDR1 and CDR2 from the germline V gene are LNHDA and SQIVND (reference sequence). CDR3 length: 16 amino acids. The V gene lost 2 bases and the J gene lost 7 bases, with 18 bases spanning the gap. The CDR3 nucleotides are TGTGCCAGTAGTATAAAGGGGACGGCAAAGGGGAATGAGCAGTTCTTC. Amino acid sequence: CASSIKGTAKGNEQFF.

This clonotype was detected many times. The chain's CDR3 is CASSPGWTGGYTF. CDR3 sequence (DNA): TGTGCCAGCAGCCCGGGGTGGACAGGGGGCTACACCTTC. This chain links TRBV2 with TRBJ1-2, with 8 nucleotides matching TRBD1. The CDR3 consists of 13 residues. V shed 6 bases, J shed 8 bases, and the junction held 8 bases outside the gene matches. CDR1 is SNHLY, CDR2 FYNNEI, per germline.

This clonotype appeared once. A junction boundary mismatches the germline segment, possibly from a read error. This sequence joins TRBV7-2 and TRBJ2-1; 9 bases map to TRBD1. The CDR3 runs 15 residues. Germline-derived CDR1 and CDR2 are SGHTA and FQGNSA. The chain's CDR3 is CASSIAGTGSNEQFF. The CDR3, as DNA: TGTGCCAGCAGCATAGCCGGGACAGGGTCCAATGAGCAGTTCTTC.

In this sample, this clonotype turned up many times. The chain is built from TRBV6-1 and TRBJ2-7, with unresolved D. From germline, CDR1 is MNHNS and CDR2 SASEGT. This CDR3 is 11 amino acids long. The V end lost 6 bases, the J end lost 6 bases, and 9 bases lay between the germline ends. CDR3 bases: TGTGCCAGCAGCAATATCGGCGAGCAGTACTTC. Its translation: CASSNIGEQYF.

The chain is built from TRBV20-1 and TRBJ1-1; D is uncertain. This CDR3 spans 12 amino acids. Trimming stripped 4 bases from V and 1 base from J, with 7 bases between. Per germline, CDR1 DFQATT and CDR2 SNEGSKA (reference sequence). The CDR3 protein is CSATSANTEAFF. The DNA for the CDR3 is TGCAGTGCTACCAGCGCGAACACTGAAGCTTTCTTT.

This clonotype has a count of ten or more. The CDR3 loop is CASSPLRQVNYTF. DNA for the CDR3: TGCGCCAGCAGCCCCCTCCGACAGGTGAACTACACCTTC. J is TRBJ1-2 and V is TRBV5-1, with D perhaps TRBD1 (6 bases). The CDR3 is made up of 13 amino acids. Germline CDR1 and CDR2: SGHRS and YFSETQ. V lost 4 bases, J lost 10 bases, and 17 bases lay in between.